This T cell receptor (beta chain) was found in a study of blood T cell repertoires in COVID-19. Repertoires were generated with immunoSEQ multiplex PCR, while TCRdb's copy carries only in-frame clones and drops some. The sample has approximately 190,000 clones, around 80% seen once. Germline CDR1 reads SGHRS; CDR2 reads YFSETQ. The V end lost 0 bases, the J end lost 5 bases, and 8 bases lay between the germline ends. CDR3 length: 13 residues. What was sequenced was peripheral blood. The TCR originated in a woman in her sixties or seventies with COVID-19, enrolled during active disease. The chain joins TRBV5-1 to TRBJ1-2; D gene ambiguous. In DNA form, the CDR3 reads TGCGCCAGCAGCTTGGGTCCGCGATATGGCTACACCTTC. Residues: CASSLGPRYGYTF.